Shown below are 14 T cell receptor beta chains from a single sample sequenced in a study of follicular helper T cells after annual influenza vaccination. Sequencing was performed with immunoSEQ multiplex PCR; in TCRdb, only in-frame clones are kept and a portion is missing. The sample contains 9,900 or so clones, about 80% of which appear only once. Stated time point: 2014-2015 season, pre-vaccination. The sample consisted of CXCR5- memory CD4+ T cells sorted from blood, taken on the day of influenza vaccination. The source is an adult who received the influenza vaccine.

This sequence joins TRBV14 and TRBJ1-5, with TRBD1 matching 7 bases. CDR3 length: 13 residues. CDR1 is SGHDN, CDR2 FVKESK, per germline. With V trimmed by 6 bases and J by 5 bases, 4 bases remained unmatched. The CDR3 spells CASSRTGDQPQHF. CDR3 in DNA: TGTGCCAGCAGTCGAACAGGGGATCAGCCCCAGCATTTT. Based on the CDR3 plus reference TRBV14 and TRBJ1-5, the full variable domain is EAGVTQFPSHSVIEKGQTVTLRCDPISGHDNLYWYRRVMGKEIKFLLHFVKESKQDESGMPNNRFLAERTGGTYSTLKVQPAELEDSGVYFCASSRTGDQPQHFGDGTRLSIL.

Written as DNA, the CDR3 is TGTGCCAGCAGTCGGGACAGGGGGCCTAGCACAGATACGCAGTATTTT. Its protein product is CASSRDRGPSTDTQYF. V is TRBV27 and J is TRBJ2-3; 12 bases map to TRBD1. The CDR3 extends over 16 amino acids. V shed 5 bases, J shed 0 bases, and the junction held 3 bases outside the gene matches. Per germline, CDR1 MNHEY and CDR2 SMNVEV (reference sequence).

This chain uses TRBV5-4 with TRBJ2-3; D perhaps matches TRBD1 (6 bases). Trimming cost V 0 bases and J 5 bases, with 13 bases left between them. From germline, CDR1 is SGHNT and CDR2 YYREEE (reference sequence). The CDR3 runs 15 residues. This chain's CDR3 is CASSLASQGIDTQYF. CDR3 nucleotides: TGTGCCAGCAGCTTGGCCTCACAGGGAATAGATACGCAGTATTTT.

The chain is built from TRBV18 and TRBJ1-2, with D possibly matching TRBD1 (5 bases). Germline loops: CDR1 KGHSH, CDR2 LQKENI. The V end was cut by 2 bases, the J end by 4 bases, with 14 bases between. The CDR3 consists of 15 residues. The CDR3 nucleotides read TGTGCCAGCTCACCAGGGACGTACGTCGGCTATGGCTACACCTTC. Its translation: CASSPGTYVGYGYTF.

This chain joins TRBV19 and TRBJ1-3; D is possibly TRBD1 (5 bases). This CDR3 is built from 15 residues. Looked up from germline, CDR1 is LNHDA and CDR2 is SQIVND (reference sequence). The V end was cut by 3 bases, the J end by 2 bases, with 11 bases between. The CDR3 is CASSIQGRTGNTIYF. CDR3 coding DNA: TGTGCCAGTAGTATCCAGGGACGTACTGGAAACACCATATATTTT.

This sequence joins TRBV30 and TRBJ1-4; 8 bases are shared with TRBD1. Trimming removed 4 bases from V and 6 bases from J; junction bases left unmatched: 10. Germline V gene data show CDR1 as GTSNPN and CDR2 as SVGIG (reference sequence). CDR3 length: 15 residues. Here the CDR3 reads CAWTGTGEGDEKLFF. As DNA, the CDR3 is TGTGCCTGGACCGGGACAGGAGAGGGAGATGAAAAACTGTTTTTT.

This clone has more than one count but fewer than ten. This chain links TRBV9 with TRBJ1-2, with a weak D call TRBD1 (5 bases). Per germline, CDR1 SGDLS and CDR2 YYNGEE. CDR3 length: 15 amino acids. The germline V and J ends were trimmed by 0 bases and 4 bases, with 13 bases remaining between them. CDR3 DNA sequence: TGTGCCAGCAGCGTAGCACACCACACAGGCTATGGCTACACCTTC. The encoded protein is CASSVAHHTGYGYTF. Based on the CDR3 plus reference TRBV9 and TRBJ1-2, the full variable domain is DSGVTQTPKHLITATGQRVTLRCSPRSGDLSVYWYQQSLDQGLQFLIQYYNGEERAKGNILERFSAQQFPDLHSELNLSSLELGDSALYFCASSVAHHTGYGYTFGSGTRLTVV.

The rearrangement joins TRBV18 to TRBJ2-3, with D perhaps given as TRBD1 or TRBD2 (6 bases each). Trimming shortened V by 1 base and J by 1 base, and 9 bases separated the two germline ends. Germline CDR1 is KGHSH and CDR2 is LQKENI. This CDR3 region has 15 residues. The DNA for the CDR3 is TGTGCCAGCTCACCACAGGGGGGTGGCACAGATACGCAGTATTTT. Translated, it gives CASSPQGGGTDTQYF.

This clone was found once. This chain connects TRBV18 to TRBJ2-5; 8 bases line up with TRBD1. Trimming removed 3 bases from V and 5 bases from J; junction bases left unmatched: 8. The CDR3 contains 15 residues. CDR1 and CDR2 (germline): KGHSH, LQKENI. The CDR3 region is CASSPVQGVMETQYF. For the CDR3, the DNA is TGTGCCAGCTCACCTGTACAGGGGGTAATGGAGACCCAGTACTTC.

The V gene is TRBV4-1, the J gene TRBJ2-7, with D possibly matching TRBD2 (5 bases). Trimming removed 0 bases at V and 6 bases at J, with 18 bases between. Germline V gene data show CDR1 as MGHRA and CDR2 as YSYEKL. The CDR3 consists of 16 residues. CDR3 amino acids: CASSQDVRVLGTEQYF. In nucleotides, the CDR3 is TGCGCCAGCAGCCAAGATGTGCGGGTACTGGGCACCGAGCAGTACTTC.

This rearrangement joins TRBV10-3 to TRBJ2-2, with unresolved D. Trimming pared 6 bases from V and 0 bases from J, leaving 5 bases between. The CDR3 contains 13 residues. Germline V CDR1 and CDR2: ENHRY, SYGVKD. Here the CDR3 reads CAISGSNTGELFF. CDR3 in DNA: TGTGCCATCAGCGGATCGAACACCGGGGAGCTGTTTTTT.

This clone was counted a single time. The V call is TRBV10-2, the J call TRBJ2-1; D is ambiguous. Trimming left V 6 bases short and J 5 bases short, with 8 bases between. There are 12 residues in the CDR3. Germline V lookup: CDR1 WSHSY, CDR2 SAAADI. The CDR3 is CASRASDNEQFF. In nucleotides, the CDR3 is TGCGCCAGCAGGGCCTCAGACAATGAGCAGTTCTTC.

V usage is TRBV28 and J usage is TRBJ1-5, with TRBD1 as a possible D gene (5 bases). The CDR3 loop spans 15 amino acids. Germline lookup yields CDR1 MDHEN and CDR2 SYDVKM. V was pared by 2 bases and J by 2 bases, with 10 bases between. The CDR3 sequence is CASSLGARGNQPQHF. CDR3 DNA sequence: TGTGCCAGCAGTTTAGGGGCTAGAGGCAATCAGCCCCAGCATTTT.

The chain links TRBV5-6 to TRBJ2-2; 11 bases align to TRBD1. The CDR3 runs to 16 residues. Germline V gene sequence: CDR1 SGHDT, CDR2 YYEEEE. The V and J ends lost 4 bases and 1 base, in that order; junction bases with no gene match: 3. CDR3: CASSPDRGLNTGELFF. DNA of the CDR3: TGTGCCAGCAGCCCGGACAGGGGGCTGAACACCGGGGAGCTGTTTTTT.